This T cell receptor (beta chain) was retrieved from a study of blood T cells in healthy people across ages. Primers used in a second PCR of roughly 6 to 11 cycles were a sample-barcoded 5' primer and a J-beta primer mix. Through a template-switch adaptor with 12 random nucleotides, each cDNA molecule received a tag. TCRdb reprocessed the 5' RACE reads via MiXCR and lists one record per CDR3 protein. The sample has approximately 800,000 distinct CDR3 sequences, approximately 25% seen once; the top ten hold 3.7%. The V gene lost 0 bases and the J gene lost 5 bases, with 7 bases spanning the gap. Germline V gives CDR1 KGHDR, CDR2 SFDVKD. The length of the CDR3 is 13 residues. A further study also used this sample, focusing on T cells of mothers and their children. This second study notes: In related and unrelated pairs alike, thymic selection shapes TCR recombination output, with inherited differences minor.

Sequencing was done on a sample of blood. The chain carries TRBV24-1 and TRBJ2-7, with D perhaps matching TRBD1 (6 bases). The receptor's source is a boy younger than 18 in good health. Here the CDR3 DNA reads TGTGCCACCAGTGATTTGACAGGGCACGAGCAGTACTTC. Protein sequence: CATSDLTGHEQYF.